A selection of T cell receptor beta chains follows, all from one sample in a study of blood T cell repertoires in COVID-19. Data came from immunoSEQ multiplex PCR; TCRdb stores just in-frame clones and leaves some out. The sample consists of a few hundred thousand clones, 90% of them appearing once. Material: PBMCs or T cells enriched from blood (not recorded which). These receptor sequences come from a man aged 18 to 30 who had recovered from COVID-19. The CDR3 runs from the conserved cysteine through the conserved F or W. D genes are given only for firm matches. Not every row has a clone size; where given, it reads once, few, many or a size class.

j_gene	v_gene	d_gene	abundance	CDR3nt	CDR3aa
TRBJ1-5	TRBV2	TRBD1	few	TGTGCCAGCAGTCTAAGGACAGGGGAGTATAGCAATCAGCCCCAGCATTTT	CASSLRTGEYSNQPQHF
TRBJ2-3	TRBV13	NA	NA	TGTGCCAGCAGCTTGTGGGGAGCAGGAGATACGCAGTATTTT	CASSLWGAGDTQYF
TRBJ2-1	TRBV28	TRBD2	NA	TGTGCCAGCAGTTTTACCGGACTAGCGGACAATGAGCAGTTCTTC	CASSFTGLADNEQFF
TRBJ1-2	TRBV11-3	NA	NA	TGTGCCAGCAGCCCGAAGCAGGCCCACTATGGCTACACCTTC	CASSPKQAHYGYTF
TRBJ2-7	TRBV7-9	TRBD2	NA	TGTGCCAGCAGGTTAGCGGGAGGGCCCGCAGGGGACGAGCAGTACTTC	CASRLAGGPAGDEQYF
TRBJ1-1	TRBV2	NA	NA	TGTGCCAGCCGATCGCGTCCGAACACTGAAGCTTTCTTT	CASRSRPNTEAFF
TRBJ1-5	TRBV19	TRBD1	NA	TGTGCCAGTAGTATAGACACAGGGGCTTATCAGCCCCAGCATTTT	CASSIDTGAYQPQHF
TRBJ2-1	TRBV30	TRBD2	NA	TGTGCCTGGAGTGTCCTAGCGGTCTCCTACAATGAGCAGTTCTTC	CAWSVLAVSYNEQFF
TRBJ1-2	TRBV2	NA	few	TGTGCCAGCAGTGAAGGGACAGCTTATGGCTACACCTTC	CASSEGTAYGYTF
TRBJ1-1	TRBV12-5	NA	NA	TGTGCTAGCCTCCGCAGGGAGGGTACTGAAGCTTTCTTT	CASLRREGTEAFF
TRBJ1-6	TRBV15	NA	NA	TGTGCCACCAGCAGAGATACGGCAGGGAGGTCCTATAATTCACCCCTCCACTTT	CATSRDTAGRSYNSPLHF
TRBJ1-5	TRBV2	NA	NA	TGTGCCAGCAGCGGAACCAGGGATAGCAATCAGCCCCAGCATTTT	CASSGTRDSNQPQHF
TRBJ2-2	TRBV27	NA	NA	TGTGCCAGCAAAAGTCAGGGGTACACCGGGGAGCTGTTTTTT	CASKSQGYTGELFF
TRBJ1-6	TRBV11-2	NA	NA	TGTGCCAGCAGCGCTGGAGCGGCGGATCCCCTCCACTTT	CASSAGAADPLHF
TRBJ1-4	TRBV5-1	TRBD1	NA	TGCGCCAGCAAAGCAGGGGGCGACGGTGAAAAACTGTTTTTT	CASKAGGDGEKLFF
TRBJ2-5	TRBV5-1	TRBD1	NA	TGCGCCAGCAGCTTTTCAGGACAGGGGGAGACCCAGTACTTC	CASSFSGQGETQYF
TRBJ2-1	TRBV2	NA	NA	TGTGCCAGCAGTAGAAGTGAACTAGGGCGGCTACAAAACTCCTACAATGAGCAGTTCTTC	CASSRSELGRLQNSYNEQFF
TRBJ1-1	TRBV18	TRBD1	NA	TGTGCCAGCTCACCCCTGACAGGGAGGAACACTGAAGCTTTCTTT	CASSPLTGRNTEAFF
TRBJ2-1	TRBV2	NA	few	TGTGCCAGCAGTCCTAAACAGGGCCGCAATGAGCAGTTCTTC	CASSPKQGRNEQFF
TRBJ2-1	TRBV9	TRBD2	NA	TGTGCCAGCACCGCAGGTGGGGTCCCGGGACTAGCGGGGGTAACCTCCTACAATGAGCAGTTCTTC	CASTAGGVPGLAGVTSYNEQFF
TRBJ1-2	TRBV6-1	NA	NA	TGTGCCAGCAGTGAATATAACAGAGAAAACTATGGCTACACCTTC	CASSEYNRENYGYTF
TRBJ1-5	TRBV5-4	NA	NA	TGTGCCAGCAGCTTGGCAGGTGGCAGGTTGAGTCAGCCCCAGCATTTT	CASSLAGGRLSQPQHF
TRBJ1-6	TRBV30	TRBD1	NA	TGTGCCTGGAGCCGGCGGGACAGCTCATTAGGGGCCTATAATTCACCCCTCCACTTT	CAWSRRDSSLGAYNSPLHF
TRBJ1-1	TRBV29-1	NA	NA	TGCAGCGTTGAACGAGGTAGGAGTACTGAAGCTTTCTTT	CSVERGRSTEAFF
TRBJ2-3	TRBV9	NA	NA	TGTGCCAGCAGCGTCTTAGCGCCTAGCACAGATACGCAGTATTTT	CASSVLAPSTDTQYF
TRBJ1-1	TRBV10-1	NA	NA	TGCGCCAGCAGTGCTTGGTTCAGCGGTGAAGCTTTCTTT	CASSAWFSGEAFF
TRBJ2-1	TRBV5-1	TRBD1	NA	TGCGCCAGCAGCGAGGGGACAGCCGCTATCTTC	CASSEGTAAIF
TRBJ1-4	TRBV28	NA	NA	TGTGCCAGCAGTTTAAAGGTCATAGGGAGCGGCGAAAAACTGTTTTTT	CASSLKVIGSGEKLFF
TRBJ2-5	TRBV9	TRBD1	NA	TGTGCCAGCAGCTACCGGGACAGGGAAACCGAGACCCAGTACTTC	CASSYRDRETETQYF
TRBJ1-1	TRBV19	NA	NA	TGTGCCAGTAGTCTCTCGGGGAGGGGGGTAAACACTGAAGCTTTCTTT	CASSLSGRGVNTEAFF
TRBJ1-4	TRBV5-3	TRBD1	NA	TGTGCCAGAAGCTTCGGGGACAGGGGGCTAGAAAAACTGTTTTTT	CARSFGDRGLEKLFF
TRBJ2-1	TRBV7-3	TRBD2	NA	TGTGCCAGCAGCTTAATTGGGACTACCAATGAGCAGTTCTTC	CASSLIGTTNEQFF
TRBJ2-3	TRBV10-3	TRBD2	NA	TGTGCCAAAAGACTAGCGGGGGGTCGAGATACGCAGTATTTT	CAKRLAGGRDTQYF
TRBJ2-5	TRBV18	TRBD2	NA	TGTGCCAGCTCCCGTACTAGCGGCCAAGAGACCCAGTACTTC	CASSRTSGQETQYF
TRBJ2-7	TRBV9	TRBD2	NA	TGTGCCAGCAGCCCTGACGGACTAGCGGGAGACAGGCAGTACTTC	CASSPDGLAGDRQYF
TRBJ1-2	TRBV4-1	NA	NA	TGCGCCAGCAGCCCCTTTGGGGGGGTTGGCTACACCTTC	CASSPFGGVGYTF
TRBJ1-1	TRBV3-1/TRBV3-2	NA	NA	TGTGCCAGCAGCCAAGAGGGTGCAGGGTTACTTTATTTCCGTACGATGAACACTGAAGCTTTCTTT	CASSQEGAGLLYFRTMNTEAFF
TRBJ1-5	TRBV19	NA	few	TGTGCCAGTAGTATATTCCCCGGCCAGGCCTTTAGCAATCAGCCCCAGCATTTT	CASSIFPGQAFSNQPQHF
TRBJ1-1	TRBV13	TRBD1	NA	TGTGCCAGCAGCCCATGGACAGGGGCGAACACTGAAGCTTTCTTT	CASSPWTGANTEAFF
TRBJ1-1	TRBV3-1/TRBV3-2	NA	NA	TGTGCCAGCAGCCAAGATCGAGTAGAAGCTTTCTTT	CASSQDRVEAFF
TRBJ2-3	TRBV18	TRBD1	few	TGTGCCAGCTCAGAGACAGGGGGCGAAGAGTATTTT	CASSETGGEEYF
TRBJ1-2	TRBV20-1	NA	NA	TGCAGTGCTAGTCCTAAAGCCCTGGATGGCTACACCTTC	CSASPKALDGYTF
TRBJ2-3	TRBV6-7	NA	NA	TGTGCCAGCAGTTTCAGTACAGATACGCAGTATTTT	CASSFSTDTQYF
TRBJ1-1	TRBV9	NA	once	TGTGCCAGCAGCACAGGGTCGATGAACACTGAAGCTTTCTTT	CASSTGSMNTEAFF
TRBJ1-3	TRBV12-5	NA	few	TGTGCTAGTGGTTTGCCCCCCGGGGTAGAAAGAAACACCATATATTTT	CASGLPPGVERNTIYF
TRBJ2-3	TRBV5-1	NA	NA	TGCGCCAGCAGCTGGCTAGGGGAACGACTCACAGATACGCAGTATTTT	CASSWLGERLTDTQYF